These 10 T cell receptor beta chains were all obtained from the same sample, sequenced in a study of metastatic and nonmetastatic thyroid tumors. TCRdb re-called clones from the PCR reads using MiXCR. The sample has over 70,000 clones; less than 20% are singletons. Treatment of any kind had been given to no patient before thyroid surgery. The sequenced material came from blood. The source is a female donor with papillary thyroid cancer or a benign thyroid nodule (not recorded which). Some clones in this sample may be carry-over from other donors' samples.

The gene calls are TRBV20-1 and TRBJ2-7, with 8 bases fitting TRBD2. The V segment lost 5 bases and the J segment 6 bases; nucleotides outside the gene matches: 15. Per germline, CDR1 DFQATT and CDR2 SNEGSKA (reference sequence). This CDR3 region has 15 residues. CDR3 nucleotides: TGCAGTGCTGACCCCCAGGCGGGGACTAGTCGCGAGCAGTACTTC. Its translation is CSADPQAGTSREQYF.

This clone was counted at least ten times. Here the CDR3 reads CASSLNNSPLHF. In nucleotides, the CDR3 is TGCGCCAGCAGCTTGAATAATTCACCCCTCCACTTT. The gene calls are TRBV5-1 and TRBJ1-6; D uncertain. Deletions cut 1 base from V and 5 bases from J, with 1 base between. The germline V gene encodes CDR1 SGHRS and CDR2 YFSETQ. The CDR3 runs 12 residues.

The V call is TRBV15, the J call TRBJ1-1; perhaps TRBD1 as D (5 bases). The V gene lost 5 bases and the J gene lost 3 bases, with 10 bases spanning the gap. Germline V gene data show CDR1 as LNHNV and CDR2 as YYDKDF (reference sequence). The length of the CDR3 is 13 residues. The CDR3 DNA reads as TGTGCCACCAGCCCTGAGACAGACACTGAAGCTTTCTTT. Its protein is CATSPETDTEAFF.

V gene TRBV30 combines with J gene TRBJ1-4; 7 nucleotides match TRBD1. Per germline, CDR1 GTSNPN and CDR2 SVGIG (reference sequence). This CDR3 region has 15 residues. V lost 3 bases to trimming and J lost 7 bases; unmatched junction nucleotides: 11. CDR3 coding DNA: TGTGCCTGGAGCATAAACAGGGGTAGAAGTGAAAAACTGTTTTTT. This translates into CAWSINRGRSEKLFF.

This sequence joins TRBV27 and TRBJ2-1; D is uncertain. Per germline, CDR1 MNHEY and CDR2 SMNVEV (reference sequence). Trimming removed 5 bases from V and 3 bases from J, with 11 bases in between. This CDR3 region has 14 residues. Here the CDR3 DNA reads TGTGCCAGCAGTCTAACGACCATCTACAATGAGCAGTTCTTC. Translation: CASSLTTIYNEQFF.

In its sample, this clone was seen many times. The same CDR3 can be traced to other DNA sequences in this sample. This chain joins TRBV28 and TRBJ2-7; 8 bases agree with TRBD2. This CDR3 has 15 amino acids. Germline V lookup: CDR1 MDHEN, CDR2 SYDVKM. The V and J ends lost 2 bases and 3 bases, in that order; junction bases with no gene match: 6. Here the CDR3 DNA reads TGTGCCAGCAGTTTAGCGGGGGGCGGGGACTACGAGCAGTACTTC. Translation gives CASSLAGGGDYEQYF.

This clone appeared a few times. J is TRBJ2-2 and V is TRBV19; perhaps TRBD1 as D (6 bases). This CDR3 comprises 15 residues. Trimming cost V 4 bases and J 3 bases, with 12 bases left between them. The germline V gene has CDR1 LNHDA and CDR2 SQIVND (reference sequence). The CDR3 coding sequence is TGTGCCAGTAGTACCGGACAGACGGACACCGGGGAGCTGTTTTTT. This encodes CASSTGQTDTGELFF.

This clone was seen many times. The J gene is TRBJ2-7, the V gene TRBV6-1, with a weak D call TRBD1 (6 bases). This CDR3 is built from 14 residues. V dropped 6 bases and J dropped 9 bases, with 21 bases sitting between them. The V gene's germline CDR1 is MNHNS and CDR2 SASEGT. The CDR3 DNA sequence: TGTGCCAGCAGCCAATCGACCGGGACACTCTGGCAGTACTTC. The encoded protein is CASSQSTGTLWQYF.

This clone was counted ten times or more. The CDR3, as DNA: TGTGCCAGCAGCCCTGGGGGTAGCAATCAGCCCCAGCATTTT. It yields the protein CASSPGGSNQPQHF. V is TRBV9 and J is TRBJ1-5; tentatively, D is TRBD1 (5 bases). Trimming pared 4 bases from V and 0 bases from J, leaving 8 bases between. The CDR3 is made up of 14 amino acids. Germline-derived CDR1 and CDR2 are SGDLS and YYNGEE.

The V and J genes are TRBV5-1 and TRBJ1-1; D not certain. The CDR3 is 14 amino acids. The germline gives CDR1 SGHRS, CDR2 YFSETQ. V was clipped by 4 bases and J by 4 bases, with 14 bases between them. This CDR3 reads CASSPLGRSTEAFF. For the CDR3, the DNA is TGCGCCAGCAGCCCTTTAGGGAGGAGCACTGAAGCTTTCTTT.